Each of the 27 T cell receptor beta chains below was sequenced from the same sample in a study of regulatory T cells in long-lasting Graves disease. Time point denoted: newly diagnosed GD, antithyroid drugs for less than 3 months. PBMC RNA served as the TCR library source. iRepertoire HTBI primers and Arm-PCR of CDR3 regions built TCR beta libraries. A single record per CDR3 protein comes from TCRdb applying MiXCR to the multiplex PCR reads. The sample records 400,000 to 500,000 distinct CDR3 sequences, around 15% being singletons. This sample also belongs to another study, concerning T cells in Graves' hyperthyroidism and ophthalmopathy.

The specimen comprised peripheral blood mononuclear cells (PBMCs), sampled at new diagnosis, from a patient treated with antithyroid drugs. These receptors originate from a woman aged 18-29 years with Graves disease.

This clonotype has ten or more counts. The chain couples TRBV5-5 to TRBJ2-7, with D perhaps TRBD1 (6 bases). This CDR3 spans 16 amino acids. Germline loops: CDR1 SGHKS, CDR2 YYEKEE (reference sequence). The V gene lost 1 base and the J gene lost 2 bases, with 16 bases spanning the gap. The DNA of the CDR3 is TGTGCCAGCAGCTTGTTAACCGGGACAACGGCCTACGAGCAGTACTTC. It translates to CASSLLTGTTAYEQYF.

This clonotype was counted ten times or more. V gene TRBV28 combines with J gene TRBJ2-4; unclear D gene. The ends were cut back, 2 bases at V and 0 bases at J, with 11 bases in the middle. The CDR3 consists of 16 residues. CDR1 is MDHEN, CDR2 SYDVKM, per germline. The CDR3 region has the DNA TGTGCCAGCAGTTTACCAGGCCAACTAGCCAAAAACATTCAGTACTTC. It codes for CASSLPGQLAKNIQYF. Full variable domain (outside the CDR3, taken from reference TRBV28 and TRBJ2-4): DVKVTQSSRYLVKRTGEKVFLECVQDMDHENMFWYRQDPGLGLRLIYFSYDVKMKEKGDIPEGYSVSREKKERFSLILESASTNQTSMYLCASSLPGQLAKNIQYFGAGTRLSVL.

This sequence joins TRBV19 and TRBJ1-5, with D hard to call. The germline gives CDR1 LNHDA, CDR2 SQIVND (reference sequence). Trimming left V 3 bases short and J 2 bases short, with 17 bases between. The CDR3 is 17 amino acids. The CDR3 sequence is CASSIVKGRLGNQPQHF. The CDR3 DNA sequence: TGTGCCAGTAGTATCGTGAAAGGGCGGTTGGGCAATCAGCCCCAGCATTTT.

At least ten counts were recorded for this clonotype. The V call is TRBV11-3, the J call TRBJ2-1; D might be TRBD1 or TRBD2, each matching 5 bases. CDR3 length: 14 amino acids. Deletions cut 3 bases from V and 5 bases from J, with 11 bases between. Germline loops: CDR1 SGHNT, CDR2 YENEEA. The CDR3 DNA reads as TGTGCCAGCAGCTTGAGGGGACCGGACAATGAGCAGTTCTTC. Translation gives CASSLRGPDNEQFF.

This clonotype was seen many times. The chain joins TRBV19 to TRBJ2-7; maybe TRBD1 (5 bases). The CDR3 length is 14 residues. Trimming took off 10 bases at V and 2 bases at J, with 18 bases between the two ends. The germline CDR1 and CDR2 sequences are LNHDA and SQIVND (reference sequence). CDR3 sequence: CATMGQDATYEQYF. The CDR3 bases are TGTGCCACCATGGGGCAGGATGCCACCTACGAGCAGTACTTC.

This clonotype was counted ten times or more. V is TRBV7-2 and J is TRBJ2-1; no clear D. V shed 1 base and J shed 9 bases, with 16 bases lying between them. This CDR3 comprises 15 residues. CDR1 is SGHTA and CDR2 is FQGNSA in the germline V gene. The DNA for the CDR3 is TGTGCCAGCAGCTTAGAGCCCAGTAGGCGTGTTGAGCAGTTCTTC. Amino acid sequence: CASSLEPSRRVEQFF.

This clonotype was counted a few times. V gene TRBV12-3 or TRBV12-4 combines with J gene TRBJ2-4; tentative D call: TRBD1 (5 bases). The CDR3 is made up of 15 amino acids. Between the trimmed V and J ends, which lost 3 bases and 0 bases, there was a span of 9 bases. Here the CDR3 DNA reads TGTGCCAGCAGTTTCAGGGAACTAGCCAAAAACATTCAGTACTTC. It specifies CASSFRELAKNIQYF.

A word on this clonotype: Possible read error: a much larger clone is one base away. The chain recombines TRBV27 with TRBJ2-2, with TRBD2 identical over 11 bases. The V gene end was trimmed by 8 bases and the J gene end by 4 bases; junction bases not matched to a gene: 6. From germline, CDR1 is MNHEY and CDR2 SMNVEV (reference sequence). This CDR3 has 15 amino acids. CDR3 loop: CASPGTSGGTGELFF. The CDR3 coding sequence is TGTGCCAGCCCTGGAACTAGCGGGGGCACCGGGGAGCTGTTTTTT.

This clonotype was observed at least ten times. The chain combines TRBV7-2 with TRBJ1-5; D ambiguous. Germline V gene sequence: CDR1 SGHTA, CDR2 FQGNSA. Trimming left V 5 bases short and J 5 bases short, with 7 bases between. The CDR3 consists of 12 residues. Here the CDR3 DNA reads TGTGCCAGCAGCACCCCCGATCAGCCCCAGCATTTT. Protein: CASSTPDQPQHF. Supplemented by reference TRBV7-2 and TRBJ1-5, the full variable domain reads GAGVSQSPSNKVTEKGKDVELRCDPISGHTALYWYRQSLGQGLEFLIYFQGNSAPDKSGLPSDRFSAERTGGSVSTLTIQRTQQEDSAVYLCASSTPDQPQHFGDGTRLSIL.

This clonotype has ten or more counts. The chain joins TRBV3-1 to TRBJ2-1; D remains ambiguous. With 0 bases removed from V and 13 bases from J, the gap between germline ends came to 13 bases. There are 13 residues in the CDR3. Germline assignment: CDR1 LGHDT and CDR2 YNNKEL (reference sequence). The CDR3 region is CASSQDRILNQFF. The CDR3, as DNA: TGTGCCAGCAGCCAAGATAGAATTTTGAACCAGTTCTTC.

This clonotype has just a few counts. The V gene is TRBV19, the J gene TRBJ2-1, with 8 bases fitting TRBD2. The J segment lost 9 bases and the V segment lost 2 bases, leaving 9 bases of the junction unmatched. Looked up from germline, CDR1 is LNHDA and CDR2 is SQIVND (reference sequence). This CDR3 region has 15 residues. The CDR3 loop reads CASSILSGGISEQFF. The CDR3 DNA is TGTGCCAGTAGTATACTGTCGGGAGGGATATCTGAGCAGTTCTTC.

The J gene is TRBJ2-1, the V gene TRBV10-2; D is unresolved. This CDR3 contains 12 residues. V was clipped by 10 bases and J by 10 bases, with 17 bases between them. Germline V gives CDR1 WSHSY, CDR2 SAAADI. The CDR3 sequence is CATRTRVQEQFF. The DNA of the CDR3 is TGCGCCACCAGGACCCGGGTACAGGAGCAGTTCTTC.

Notes on this clonotype: An end of the junction differs from the germline gene, which may be a read error. This rearrangement joins TRBV6-2 or TRBV6-3 to TRBJ2-2, with a weak D call TRBD1 (5 bases). The germline V gene encodes CDR1 MNHEY and CDR2 SVGEGT. This CDR3 contains 17 residues. CDR3 nucleotides: TGTGCCAGCGGTTACTCGATTCTAGGGGATTTCCCCGGGGAGCTGTTTTTT. This encodes CASGYSILGDFPGELFF.

This clonotype was observed at least ten times. The gene calls are TRBV11-2 and TRBJ2-1, with TRBD2 matching 13 bases. The CDR3 loop spans 15 amino acids. J lost 6 bases, V lost 5 bases, and 4 bases had no gene match. Germline V CDR1 and CDR2: SGHAT, FQNNGV. The CDR3 spells CASSKGLAGINEQFF. Written as DNA, the CDR3 is TGTGCCAGCAGCAAGGGACTAGCGGGAATCAATGAGCAGTTCTTC.

This clonotype turned up a few times. The V gene is TRBV5-1, the J gene TRBJ1-6; D is uncertain. V was shortened by 1 base and J by 7 bases, with 3 bases between the two germline ends. Germline values: CDR1 SGHRS, CDR2 YFSETQ. The CDR3 contains 12 residues. CDR3 coding DNA: TGCGCCAGCAGCTTGAGAAATTCACCCCTCCACTTT. Translating gives CASSLRNSPLHF.

This sequence joins TRBV4-2 and TRBJ2-3; 7 bases line up with TRBD1. V shed 0 bases and J 0 bases; nucleotides not matched to a gene: 3. Germline V gene sequence: CDR1 LGHNA, CDR2 YNFKEQ. The CDR3 is made up of 16 amino acids. CDR3 DNA: TGTGCCAGCAGCCAAGAGCCGACAGGGAGCACAGATACGCAGTATTTT. This gives the protein CASSQEPTGSTDTQYF.

There are many counts of this clonotype. The V call is TRBV11-2, the J call TRBJ2-7; D not resolved. The V gene lost 0 bases and the J gene lost 3 bases, with 9 bases spanning the gap. The length of the CDR3 is 14 residues. Germline V gene lookup returns CDR1 SGHAT and CDR2 FQNNGV. The CDR3 nucleotides are TGTGCCAGCAGCTTAGATACCGCTCTCTACGAGCAGTACTTC. Translated, it gives CASSLDTALYEQYF.

There are many counts of this clonotype. The chain is built from TRBV6-1 and TRBJ2-7, with D hard to call. Looked up from germline, CDR1 is MNHNS and CDR2 is SASEGT. The CDR3 is 10 amino acids. The germline V and J ends were trimmed by 7 bases and 7 bases, with 8 bases remaining between them. The CDR3 DNA reads as TGTGCCAGCAACGTGGGGGAGCAGTACTTC. The encoded protein is CASNVGEQYF.

Many counts were recorded for this clonotype. The chain employs TRBV20-1 and TRBJ1-1; TRBD1 might be the D (5 bases). V gave up 0 bases and J gave up 4 bases, with 18 bases separating them. The CDR3 sequence is 16 residues long. The V gene's germline CDR1 is DFQATT and CDR2 SNEGSKA (reference sequence). Written as DNA, the CDR3 is TGCAGTGCTAGAGATCTCGGCCAGGGACGAGGCACTGAAGCTTTCTTT. Amino acids: CSARDLGQGRGTEAFF.

Many counts were recorded for this clonotype. J is TRBJ1-1 and V is TRBV11-2; D is unclear. V was shortened by 2 bases and J by 6 bases, with 7 bases between the two germline ends. The CDR3 runs 12 residues. CDR1 SGHAT and CDR2 FQNNGV come from the germline V gene. CDR3 region: CASSLRVSEAFF. In nucleotides, the CDR3 is TGTGCCAGCAGCTTACGGGTGTCTGAAGCTTTCTTT. Combining the CDR3 with reference TRBV11-2 and TRBJ1-1 gives the whole variable domain EAGVAQSPRYKIIEKRQSVAFWCNPISGHATLYWYQQILGQGPKLLIQFQNNGVVDDSQLPKDRFSAERLKGVDSTLKIQPAKLEDSAVYLCASSLRVSEAFFGQGTRLTVV.

This clonotype was observed many times. The J gene is TRBJ1-1, the V gene TRBV18, with TRBD1 identical over 7 bases. Germline V CDR1 and CDR2: KGHSH, LQKENI. V lost 5 bases and J lost 4; bases outside the gene matches: 10. CDR3 length equals 15 residues. The CDR3 sequence is CASSDGQDHFTEAFF. The CDR3 DNA reads TGTGCCAGCTCAGACGGACAGGACCATTTCACTGAAGCTTTCTTT.

The table lists this clonotype with many counts. V and J are TRBV28 and TRBJ2-1, with D tentatively TRBD1 or TRBD2 (5 bases each). Germline loops: CDR1 MDHEN, CDR2 SYDVKM. The CDR3 totals 14 residues. Trimming pared 5 bases from V and 2 bases from J, leaving 10 bases between. The CDR3 reads CASSPRGAYNEQFF. In DNA form, the CDR3 reads TGTGCCAGCAGTCCCCGGGGCGCCTACAATGAGCAGTTCTTC.

Points on this clonotype: A much larger clonotype is one base distant, so this may be a read error. This sequence joins TRBV4-1 and TRBJ2-5; 13 bases are a match to TRBD2. The CDR3 has 15 residues. Germline assignment: CDR1 MGHRA and CDR2 YSYEKL. The ends lost 4 bases at V and 11 bases at J; junction bases unmatched: 10. CDR3 region: CASSLAGTSGIEQYF. CDR3 coding DNA: TGCGCCAGCAGCCTAGCCGGGACTAGCGGGATTGAGCAGTACTTC.

The chain has TRBV20-1 and TRBJ2-3; 11 bases agree with TRBD2. Germline CDR1 is DFQATT and CDR2 is SNEGSKA (reference sequence). The CDR3 contains 18 residues. The ends lost 0 bases at V and 0 bases at J; junction bases unmatched: 8. CDR3 coding DNA: TGCAGTGCTAGAGATCTCCTGGGACTAGCGGTTAGCACAGATACGCAGTATTTT. Translation gives CSARDLLGLAVSTDTQYF.

Ten or more counts support this clonotype. The V and J genes are TRBV2 and TRBJ1-1; maybe TRBD1 (5 bases). V lost 3 bases and J 4 bases, leaving 9 bases between the germline ends. Germline V gene lookup returns CDR1 SNHLY and CDR2 FYNNEI. The CDR3 runs to 13 residues. The CDR3 loop reads CASSDREGTEAFF. DNA of the CDR3: TGTGCCAGCAGTGACAGGGAGGGCACTGAAGCTTTCTTT. Full variable domain (remainder filled in from reference TRBV2 and TRBJ1-1): EPEVTQTPSHQVTQMGQEVILRCVPISNHLYFYWYRQILGQKVEFLVSFYNNEISEKSEIFDDQFSVERPDGSNFTLKIRSTKLEDSAMYFCASSDREGTEAFFGQGTRLTVV.

The table lists this clonotype with a few counts. The chain recombines TRBV7-3 with TRBJ2-3; D possibly corresponds to TRBD1 (6 bases). This CDR3 comprises 15 residues. V shed 5 bases and J shed 1 base, with 13 bases lying between them. Germline V gene data show CDR1 as SGHTA and CDR2 as FQGTGA. CDR3 bases: TGTGCCAGCAGCCCCACGGGACAAGGCACAGATACGCAGTATTTT. Translated: CASSPTGQGTDTQYF. Filled out from reference TRBV7-3 and TRBJ2-3, the complete variable domain reads GAGVSQTPSNKVTEKGKYVELRCDPISGHTALYWYRQSLGQGPEFLIYFQGTGAADDSGLPNDRFFAVRPEGSVSTLKIQRTERGDSAVYLCASSPTGQGTDTQYFGPGTRLTVL.

The sample holds many counts of this clonotype. The V and J genes are TRBV7-9 and TRBJ2-1; the D gene is possibly TRBD1 (6 bases). Germline-derived CDR1 and CDR2 are SEHNR and FQNEAQ (reference sequence). Trimming cost V 1 base and J 5 bases, with 15 bases left between them. The CDR3 covers 16 residues. CDR3 DNA sequence: TGTGCCAGCAGCTTAGTAGCACAGGGTTCCGACAATGAGCAGTTCTTC. It specifies CASSLVAQGSDNEQFF.